Detailed here is one TCR beta chain. One end of the junction fails to match germline, which may point to a read error. Seattle cases were enrolled at active infection and followed longitudinally. The data were taken from a study of blood T cell repertoires in COVID-19. About the study: The samples span acute and convalescent COVID-19 from the United States, Italy and Spain. Sources were T cells, B-cell-depleted T cells, or PBMCs; the material itself was cDNA or gDNA.

Original data processing: Estimated nucleated cell counts came from reference gene primer amplification. The assay was immunoSEQ multiplex PCR, and TCRdb's table has in-frame clones only and misses some. Clonal size and the V and J genes are those of that table, whereas D and trimming came from the DNA. The data show about 60,000 clones, roughly 84% seen once. CDR1 is MGHRA and CDR2 is YSYEKL in the germline V gene. This CDR3 is 15 amino acids long. The sequencing input was peripheral blood. The gene calls are TRBV4-1 and TRBJ1-4; a possible D gene is TRBD1 (6 bases). The sequence came from a man aged 60 to 75 with COVID-19, enrolled during active disease. Written as DNA, the CDR3 is TGCGCCAACAGCCCTTACAGGGAAGCTAATGAAAAACTGTTTTTT. Amino acid sequence: CANSPYREANEKLFF.